Detailed here is one TCR beta chain. In this sample, this clonotype turned up a few times. No cognate antigen has been identified for it. Qualities for individual bases were not recorded, and no much larger clone is one base off. The CDR3 runs 17 amino acids, cysteine and phenylalanine included. The entry retains the CDR3 DNA only, 51 bases that are in frame from base 1. CDR1 and CDR2, looked up from the germline V gene, are SQVTM and ANQGSEA. V ends up 1 base short and J 0 bases short, with an unmatched junction base count of 6. The data are from a study of blood T cells in healthy people across ages (dated by TCRdb to between 2015 and 2016). A note on the overall study: In model experiments, template switching captured roughly one uniquely barcoded TCR beta cDNA molecule for every two T cells. To track age-related changes in TCR beta repertoire diversity, the study relied on deep sequencing normalized with unique cDNA molecular identifiers. Four age groups were formed from the donors: young (average approximately 15 years), middle-aged (approximately 41), aged (roughly 56) and long-lived (approximately 78). Donors of different ages were randomly distributed across sequencing lanes to avoid experimental bias. Two additional independent replicas of 1 million unique cDNA reads from the same blood draw were analyzed for two donors (one aged 18 to 30 and one aged 80 or older). General findings and caveats noted by the study authors: Bulk unsorted PBMC profiling prevented conclusive comparison of naive and antigen-experienced compartments. Total diversity estimates from one million sequenced T cells were considered lower bounds and underestimates. Because the CMV infection status of the donors was unknown, age-related changes in expanded clonotypes may potentially have been confounded. Compared with the aged group, more naive CD4+ T cells, fewer expanded clones and increased TCR diversity were shown by the long-lived group, suggesting age selection. Observed TCR beta diversity per million T cells fell roughly linearly with age, and a significant reduction was already apparent by age around 40. There was a strong correlation between observed TCR beta diversity and the percentage of naive T cells measured by flow cytometry.

The 35 to 40 donors, aged about 6 to 95 years, were systemically healthy Caucasian individuals from Russia. Ten milliliters of peripheral blood were drawn from each donor into EDTA-treated Vacutainer tubes. Ficoll-Paque density-gradient centrifugation was used to isolate PBMCs, with at least 7 million obtained per sample. Trizol reagent was used to extract total RNA from the PBMCs, yielding at least 6 micrograms per sample. For every donor, flow cytometry on a PBMC aliquot measured the percentage of naive CD45RAhigh/CD27high T cells. The protocol used for the library was 5' RACE. The listed sequencing device is Illumina HiSeq 2500. The second PCR ran for about 6 to 12 cycles and used a J-beta primer mix along with a sample-barcoded 5' primer. A unique molecular identifier was introduced onto each TCR beta cDNA molecule by a template-switch 5' adaptor carrying 12 random nucleotides. Each sample yielded at least 2.5 million CDR3-containing paired-end reads. First-strand cDNA was synthesized from all RNA with the Mint cDNA synthesis kit, primed by a TRBC-specific oligonucleotide. After uracil-DNA glycosylase treatment, a first 18-cycle PCR used universal primers M1SS and BC2_uni_R on all cDNA. Per the source publication's procedure: Normalization of each sample was performed by random selection of 1 million high-quality reads, each carrying a distinct molecular identifier. Reads with shared molecular identifiers were discarded instead of being binned into consensus sequences. CDR3 identification, clonotype clustering and error correction used MiTCR with a Q25 quality threshold and the strictest error-elimination algorithm. Lower-bound total TCR beta diversity was estimated with a nonparametric unseen species model using Euler transformation. TCRdb reprocessing: public reads trimmed at Q25 with fastp, clones called with MiXCR, in-frame beta chains kept. Each entry merges the rows of one CDR3 protein and shows their most common DNA and genes. The V and J calls, along with clone size, are taken from TCRdb and not from the paper's own processing. The sample includes roughly 830,000 distinct CDR3 sequences, with around 62% observed a single time. About a quarter of the sample comes from the top ten.

Recombination connected TRBV29-1 to TRBJ2-5; 12 middle bases align to TRBD2. Specimen: blood. The clonotype comes from a man aged 25 to 40 in good health. The nucleotide sequence reads as follows: TGCAGCGTTGAAGGGACTAGCGGGGCTCCGTACCAAGAGACCCAGTACTTC. It codes for CSVEGTSGAPYQETQYF.